This T cell receptor (beta chain) was sequenced during a study of cytomegalovirus exposure and HLA in healthy donors. CDR1 is SGHAT and CDR2 is FQNNGV in the germline V gene. The CDR3 spans 18 residues. Germline trimming cut 5 bases from V and 0 bases from J; bases unmatched to any gene: 12. The table lists this clone with a few counts. What it binds is unknown. General study results and limits: Over 15,000 TCR beta sequences were associated with HLA alleles at 0.05 false discovery rate in a later analysis. As was reported, the classifier diagnosed cytomegalovirus status with high specificity and sensitivity. Some public TCRs appeared in many individuals, while most sequences were rare.

Primers included in the PCR were 60 Vbeta and 13 Jbeta primers. TCRdb keeps only in-frame clones here, not all; method: immunoSEQ multiplex PCR. In the table there are tens of thousands of clones, around 73% of which are singletons. This rearrangement joins TRBV11-2 to TRBJ1-4; 7 positions match TRBD1. The source material was PBMCs. The clonotype comes from a man between 50 and 59 years old in good health and CMV-seronegative. CDR3 in DNA: TGTGCCAGCAGCCCAGTCCGGGACAGACGTGCAACTAATGAAAAACTGTTTTTT. As protein: CASSPVRDRRATNEKLFF.